This T cell receptor (beta chain) comes out of a study of control samples from healthy donors and cancer patients. J was trimmed by 8 bases and V by 1 base; bases with no gene match: 5. Per germline, CDR1 MGHDK and CDR2 SYGVNS. The CDR3 length is 16 residues. Data came from immunoSEQ multiplex PCR; TCRdb stores just in-frame clones and leaves some out. Counted here are tens of thousands of clones, roughly 83% occurring once; the ten biggest clones make up around 50%. This clone was counted between two and nine times. This chain connects TRBV25-1 to TRBJ1-4; 12 nucleotides align to TRBD1. What was sequenced was blood. The clonotype originates from a man aged 55 to 70 in good health. CDR3 coding DNA: TGTGCCAGCAGTGAATTGAGGGGACAGGGGGCAGAAAAACTGTTTTTT. Amino acid sequence: CASSELRGQGAEKLFF.